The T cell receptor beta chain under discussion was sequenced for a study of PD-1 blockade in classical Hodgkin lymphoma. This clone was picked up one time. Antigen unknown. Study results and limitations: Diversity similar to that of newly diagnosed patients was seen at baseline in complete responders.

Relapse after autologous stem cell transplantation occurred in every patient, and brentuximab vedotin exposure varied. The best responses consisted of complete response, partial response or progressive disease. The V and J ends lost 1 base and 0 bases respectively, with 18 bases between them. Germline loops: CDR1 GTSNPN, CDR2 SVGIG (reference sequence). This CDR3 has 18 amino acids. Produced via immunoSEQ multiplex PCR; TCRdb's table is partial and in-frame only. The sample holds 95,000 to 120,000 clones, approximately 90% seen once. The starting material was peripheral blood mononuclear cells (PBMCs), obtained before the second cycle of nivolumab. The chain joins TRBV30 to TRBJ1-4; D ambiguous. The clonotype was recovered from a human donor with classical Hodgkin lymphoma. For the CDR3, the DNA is TGTGCCTGGAGTGGCTCGGCCAGTGGGCTTGCAACTAATGAAAAACTGTTTTTT. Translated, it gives CAWSGSASGLATNEKLFF.